Shown below are 21 T cell receptor beta chains from a single sample sequenced in a study of cytomegalovirus exposure and HLA in healthy donors. PCR amplification relied on 60 Vbeta primers (plus 13 Jbeta primers). TCRdb's table, derived via immunoSEQ multiplex PCR, lists solely in-frame clones and lacks some. This sample has some 110,000 clones; around 61% occur once, and the top ten carry 2% to 2.5%. The sequenced sample was PBMCs. These receptors came from a woman under 40 in good health and CMV-seronegative.

Only one count was recorded for this clone. The chain recombines TRBV15 with TRBJ2-2, with D perhaps matching TRBD1 (6 bases). CDR1 and CDR2 (germline): LNHNV, YYDKDF (reference sequence). V was clipped by 1 base and J by 0 bases, with 6 bases between them. The CDR3 spans 15 residues. DNA for the CDR3: TGTGCCACCAGCAGAGGGGACACGAACACCGGGGAGCTGTTTTTT. Encoded protein: CATSRGDTNTGELFF.

The chain uses TRBV28 and TRBJ2-2; TRBD1 is a possible D gene (7 bases). The CDR3 has 17 amino acids. Germline loops: CDR1 MDHEN, CDR2 SYDVKM. V lost 8 bases and J 1 base, leaving 20 bases between the germline ends. The CDR3 sequence is CASSRTGLKKNTGELFF. In nucleotides, the CDR3 is TGTGCCAGCTCAAGGACAGGACTAAAAAAGAACACCGGGGAGCTGTTTTTT.

The rearrangement links TRBV7-9 to TRBJ1-1; 8 bases fit TRBD1. Germline CDR1 is SEHNR and CDR2 is FQNEAQ (reference sequence). The CDR3 covers 12 residues. The V and J ends lost 4 bases and 6 bases, in that order; junction bases with no gene match: 1. The chain's CDR3 is CASSWDRSEAFF. CDR3 bases: TGTGCCAGCAGCTGGGACAGGTCTGAAGCTTTCTTT.

This chain joins TRBV9 and TRBJ2-7; 7 nucleotides line up with TRBD1. The CDR3 spans 16 residues. Trimming at V came to 3 bases and at J to 4 bases, leaving 13 bases not matched to a gene. Germline V gene sequence: CDR1 SGDLS, CDR2 YYNGEE. This CDR3 reads CASSEGAWDSTYEQYF. The CDR3 bases are TGTGCCAGCAGCGAGGGGGCCTGGGACAGCACGTACGAGCAGTACTTC.

V is TRBV27 and J is TRBJ2-1, with a possible D match to TRBD1 (6 bases). From germline, CDR1 is MNHEY and CDR2 SMNVEV (reference sequence). There are 13 residues in the CDR3. V was clipped by 4 bases and J by 6 bases, with 10 bases between them. CDR3 DNA: TGTGCCAGCAGTTCCGACAGGCCCAATGAGCAGTTCTTC. This translates into CASSSDRPNEQFF.

This clone was counted a single time. The rearrangement links TRBV7-9 to TRBJ1-1, with 9 bases that match TRBD1. The germline V gene has CDR1 SEHNR and CDR2 FQNEAQ (reference sequence). Trimming removed 5 bases from V and 3 bases from J; junction bases left unmatched: 7. The CDR3 has 15 residues. DNA of the CDR3: TGTGCCAGCAGCCTCCGACAGGGGGGGTACACTGAAGCTTTCTTT. Amino acid sequence: CASSLRQGGYTEAFF.

This chain links TRBV4-1 with TRBJ1-1, with TRBD1 matching over 8 bases. The CDR3 loop spans 13 amino acids. The junction had 4 bases not matched to a gene; V was cut back by 4 bases and J by 6 bases. The V gene's germline CDR1 is MGHRA and CDR2 YSYEKL. CDR3 protein: CASSLGQGPEAFF. CDR3 nucleotide sequence: TGCGCCAGCAGCCTAGGACAGGGTCCTGAAGCTTTCTTT.

The chain joins TRBV7-2 to TRBJ1-4; D gene ambiguous. The CDR3 consists of 16 residues. Trimming removed 1 base from V and 4 bases from J, with 13 bases in between. Germline V CDR1 and CDR2: SGHTA, FQGNSA. This CDR3 reads CASSLVPLLGNEKLFF. In DNA, the CDR3 is TGTGCCAGCAGCTTAGTTCCCCTTCTCGGTAATGAAAAACTGTTTTTT.

The gene calls are TRBV7-9 and TRBJ1-5; a possible D gene is TRBD1 (5 bases). Germline V gene lookup returns CDR1 SEHNR and CDR2 FQNEAQ (reference sequence). The germline V and J ends were trimmed by 1 base and 0 bases, with 10 bases remaining between them. The length of the CDR3 is 16 residues. As DNA, the CDR3 is TGTGCCAGCAGCTTAGGGGGCCCATTTAGCAATCAGCCCCAGCATTTT. Amino acid sequence: CASSLGGPFSNQPQHF.

The chain carries TRBV7-2 and TRBJ1-6; the D is unclear. The V gene lost 3 bases and the J gene lost 8 bases, with 14 bases spanning the gap. This CDR3 comprises 15 residues. Germline CDR1 and CDR2: SGHTA and FQGNSA. CDR3 coding DNA: TGTGCCAGCAGCTTTTTCGTTGCGCTTGATTCACCCCTCCACTTT. Residues: CASSFFVALDSPLHF.

This clone was seen a handful of times. The chain carries TRBV28 and TRBJ1-5; 10 bases map to TRBD1. The CDR3 runs to 15 residues. Germline V lookup: CDR1 MDHEN, CDR2 SYDVKM. The V gene end was trimmed by 5 bases and the J gene end by 5 bases; junction bases not matched to a gene: 6. The CDR3 DNA reads as TGTGCCAGCAGTGTGGGACAGGGGCTGTATCAGCCCCAGCATTTT. Translation gives CASSVGQGLYQPQHF.

This rearrangement joins TRBV6-4 to TRBJ2-3; 9 bases agree with TRBD2. J was trimmed by 1 base and V by 2 bases; bases with no gene match: 7. Germline V gene lookup returns CDR1 MRHNA and CDR2 SNTAGT. This CDR3 is 17 amino acids long. CDR3 protein: CASSDGDSGSGTDTQYF. In nucleotides, the CDR3 is TGTGCCAGCAGTGACGGAGATAGCGGGAGCGGCACAGATACGCAGTATTTT.

The rearrangement uses TRBV6-1 and TRBJ2-5, with TRBD1 matching over 11 bases. The J call could be wrong; TRBJ2-7 is a better fit for the DNA end. CDR3 length: 16 residues. From germline, CDR1 is MNHNS and CDR2 SASEGT. The CDR3 DNA sequence: TGTGCCAGCAGTGAAAAGTCGGGGACAGGGGGCTACGAGCAGTACTTC. It yields the protein CASSEKSGTGGYEQYF.

The chain carries TRBV19 and TRBJ1-1; D is possibly TRBD1 (5 bases). The V gene lost 5 bases and the J gene lost 1 base, with 11 bases spanning the gap. This CDR3 is 14 amino acids long. Germline CDR1 is LNHDA and CDR2 is SQIVND (reference sequence). In DNA form, the CDR3 reads TGTGCCAGTAGTTTCCAGGGCGGGAACACTGAAGCTTTCTTT. Its translation: CASSFQGGNTEAFF.

The chain uses TRBV27 and TRBJ2-3, with TRBD2 as a possible D gene (5 bases). Germline V gives CDR1 MNHEY, CDR2 SMNVEV (reference sequence). The length of the CDR3 is 16 residues. Trimming cost V 6 bases and J 4 bases, with 20 bases left between them. The DNA of the CDR3 is TGTGCCAGCAGCTTGTACGGGGTTTTAAGTGCAGATACGCAGTATTTT. It is translated as CASSLYGVLSADTQYF.

Only a few counts were recorded for this clone. The chain employs TRBV27 and TRBJ1-3, with D tentatively TRBD1 (6 bases). CDR3 size: 13 residues. Trimming removed 8 bases from V and 2 bases from J, with 10 bases in between. Germline CDR1 reads MNHEY; CDR2 reads SMNVEV (reference sequence). The CDR3 bases are TGTGCCAGCGCCTGGGACACTGGAAACACCATATATTTT. Translated, it gives CASAWDTGNTIYF.

The chain links TRBV5-1 to TRBJ2-3, with D perhaps matching TRBD1 (5 bases). The germline gives CDR1 SGHRS, CDR2 YFSETQ. Trimming took 1 base from V and 0 from J, leaving 12 bases between them. The CDR3 has 16 residues. In DNA, the CDR3 is TGCGCCAGCAGCTTGACAGGACAATCTAGCACAGATACGCAGTATTTT. It is translated as CASSLTGQSSTDTQYF.

J is TRBJ2-5 and V is TRBV28; weak D call: TRBD2 (5 bases). Per the germline V gene, CDR1 is MDHEN and CDR2 is SYDVKM. Trimming took off 2 bases at V and 1 base at J, with 8 bases between the two ends. The CDR3 spans 14 residues. CDR3 DNA sequence: TGTGCCAGCAGTTTAGCGGGCCCCCAAGAGACCCAGTACTTC. Amino acids: CASSLAGPQETQYF. The full variable domain, in which reference TRBV28 and TRBJ2-5 provide the parts outside the CDR3, is DVKVTQSSRYLVKRTGEKVFLECVQDMDHENMFWYRQDPGLGLRLIYFSYDVKMKEKGDIPEGYSVSREKKERFSLILESASTNQTSMYLCASSLAGPQETQYFGPGTRLLVL.

V usage is TRBV27 and J usage is TRBJ2-1, with D perhaps TRBD2 (5 bases). The CDR3 has 15 residues. The germline V gene has CDR1 MNHEY and CDR2 SMNVEV (reference sequence). Trimming removed 1 base at V and 5 bases at J, with 12 bases between. CDR3 bases: TGTGCCAGCAGTTTATTTGGGAGTGCGAACAATGAGCAGTTCTTC. Amino acid sequence: CASSLFGSANNEQFF.

The chain has TRBV5-8 and TRBJ2-1; unclear D gene. Looked up from germline, CDR1 is SGHTS and CDR2 is YDEGEE. The CDR3 totals 15 residues. Trimming pared 5 bases from V and 0 bases from J, leaving 12 bases between. The CDR3 loop is CASRPSSGSYNEQFF. The CDR3 DNA sequence: TGTGCCAGCAGGCCCTCATCCGGCTCCTACAATGAGCAGTTCTTC.

The gene calls are TRBV28 and TRBJ1-5; 7 bases align to TRBD1. The CDR3 covers 16 residues. The germline CDR1 and CDR2 sequences are MDHEN and SYDVKM. Trimming cost V 7 bases and J 0 bases; bases outside gene matches: 9. This CDR3 is CASKSDRRDSNQPQHF. The CDR3 coding sequence is TGTGCCAGCAAATCGGACAGGAGAGATAGCAATCAGCCCCAGCATTTT.